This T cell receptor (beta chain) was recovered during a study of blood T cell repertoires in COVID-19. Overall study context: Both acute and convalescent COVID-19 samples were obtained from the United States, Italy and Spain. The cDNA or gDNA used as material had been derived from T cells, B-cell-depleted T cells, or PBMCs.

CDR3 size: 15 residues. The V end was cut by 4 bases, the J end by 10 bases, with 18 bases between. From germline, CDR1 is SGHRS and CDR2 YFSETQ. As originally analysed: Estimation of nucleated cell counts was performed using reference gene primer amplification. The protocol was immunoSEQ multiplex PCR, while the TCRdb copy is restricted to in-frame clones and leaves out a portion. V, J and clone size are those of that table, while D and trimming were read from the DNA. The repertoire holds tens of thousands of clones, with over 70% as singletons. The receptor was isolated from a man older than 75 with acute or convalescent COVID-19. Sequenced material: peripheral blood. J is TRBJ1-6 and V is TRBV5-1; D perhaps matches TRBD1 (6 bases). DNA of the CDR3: TGCGCCAGCAGCCTCAGGCAAGGGGGGGAATCACCCCTCCACTTT. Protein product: CASSLRQGGESPLHF. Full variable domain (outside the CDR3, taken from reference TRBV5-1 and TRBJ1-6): KAGVTQTPRYLIKTRGQQVTLSCSPISGHRSVSWYQQTPGQGLQFLFEYFSETQRNKGNFPGRFSGRQFSNSRSEMNVSTLELGDSALYLCASSLRQGGESPLHFGNGTRLTVT.